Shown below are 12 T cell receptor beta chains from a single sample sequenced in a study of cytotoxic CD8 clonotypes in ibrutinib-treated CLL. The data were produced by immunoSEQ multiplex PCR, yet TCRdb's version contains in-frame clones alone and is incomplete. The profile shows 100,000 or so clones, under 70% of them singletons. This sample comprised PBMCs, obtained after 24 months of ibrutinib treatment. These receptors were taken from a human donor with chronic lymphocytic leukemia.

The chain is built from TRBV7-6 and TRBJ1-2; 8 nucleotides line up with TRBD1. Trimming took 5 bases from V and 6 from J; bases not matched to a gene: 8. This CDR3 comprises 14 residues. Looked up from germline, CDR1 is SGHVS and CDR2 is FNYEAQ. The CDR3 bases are TGTGCCAGCAGCGCCGGGACAGGCGGTAATGGCTACACCTTC. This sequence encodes CASSAGTGGNGYTF. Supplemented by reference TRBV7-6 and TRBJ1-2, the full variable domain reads GAGVSQSPRYKVTKRGQDVALRCDPISGHVSLYWYRQALGQGPEFLTYFNYEAQQDKSGLPNDRFSAERPEGSISTLTIQRTEQRDSAMYRCASSAGTGGNGYTFGSGTRLTVV.

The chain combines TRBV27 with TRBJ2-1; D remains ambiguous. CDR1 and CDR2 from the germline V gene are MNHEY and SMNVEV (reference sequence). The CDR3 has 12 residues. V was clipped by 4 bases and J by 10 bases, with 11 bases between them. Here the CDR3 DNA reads TGTGCCAGCAGTTCGCCTCCCGGGGAGCAGTTCTTC. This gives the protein CASSSPPGEQFF.

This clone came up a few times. The CDR3 region is CAWSGYPGSRAFF. The CDR3 coding sequence is TGTGCCTGGAGTGGGTATCCGGGGTCGCGAGCTTTCTTT. The chain joins TRBV30 to TRBJ1-1; no firm D call. The CDR3 is 13 residues long. Trimming took 1 base from V and 10 from J, leaving 16 bases between them. CDR1 GTSNPN and CDR2 SVGIG come from the germline V gene (reference sequence).

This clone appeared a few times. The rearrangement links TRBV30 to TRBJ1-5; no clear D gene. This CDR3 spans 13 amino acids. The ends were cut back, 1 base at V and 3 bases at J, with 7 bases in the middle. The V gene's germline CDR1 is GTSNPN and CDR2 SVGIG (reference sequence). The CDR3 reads CAWSGEHNQPQHF. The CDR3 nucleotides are TGTGCCTGGAGTGGAGAACACAATCAGCCCCAGCATTTT.

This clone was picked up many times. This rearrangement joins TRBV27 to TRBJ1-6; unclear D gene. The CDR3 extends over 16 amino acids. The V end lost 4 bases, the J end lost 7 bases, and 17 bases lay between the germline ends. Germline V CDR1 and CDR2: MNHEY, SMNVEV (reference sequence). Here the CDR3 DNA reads TGTGCCAGCAGTTCTATGCGGGCACAGAGGAATTCACCCCTCCACTTT. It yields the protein CASSSMRAQRNSPLHF.

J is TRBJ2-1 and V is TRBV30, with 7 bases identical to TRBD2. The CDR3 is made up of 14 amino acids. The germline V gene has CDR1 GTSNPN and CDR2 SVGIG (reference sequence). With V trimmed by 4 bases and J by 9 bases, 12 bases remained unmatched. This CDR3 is CAWIRKSGGTEQFF. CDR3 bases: TGTGCCTGGATCCGAAAATCGGGAGGTACTGAGCAGTTCTTC.

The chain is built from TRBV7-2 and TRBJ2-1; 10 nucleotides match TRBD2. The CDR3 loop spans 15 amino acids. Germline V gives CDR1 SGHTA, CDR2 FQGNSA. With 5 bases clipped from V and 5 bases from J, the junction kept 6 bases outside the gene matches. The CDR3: CASSAFLAGDNEQFF. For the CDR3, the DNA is TGTGCCAGCAGCGCGTTCCTAGCGGGGGACAATGAGCAGTTCTTC. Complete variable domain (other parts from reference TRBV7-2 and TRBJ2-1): GAGVSQSPSNKVTEKGKDVELRCDPISGHTALYWYRQSLGQGLEFLIYFQGNSAPDKSGLPSDRFSAERTGGSVSTLTIQRTQQEDSAVYLCASSAFLAGDNEQFFGPGTRLTVL.

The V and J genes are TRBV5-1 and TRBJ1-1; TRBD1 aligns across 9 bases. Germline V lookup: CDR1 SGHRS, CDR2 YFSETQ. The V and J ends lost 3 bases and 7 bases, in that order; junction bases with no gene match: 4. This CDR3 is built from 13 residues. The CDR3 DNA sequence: TGCGCCAGCAGCTACGGACAGGGGAATGAAGCTTTCTTT. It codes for CASSYGQGNEAFF.

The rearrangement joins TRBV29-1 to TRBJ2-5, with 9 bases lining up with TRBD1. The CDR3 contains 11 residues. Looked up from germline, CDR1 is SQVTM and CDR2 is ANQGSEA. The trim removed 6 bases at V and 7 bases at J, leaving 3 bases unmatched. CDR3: CSVDRGGTQYF. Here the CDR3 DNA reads TGCAGCGTAGACAGGGGGGGGACCCAGTACTTC.

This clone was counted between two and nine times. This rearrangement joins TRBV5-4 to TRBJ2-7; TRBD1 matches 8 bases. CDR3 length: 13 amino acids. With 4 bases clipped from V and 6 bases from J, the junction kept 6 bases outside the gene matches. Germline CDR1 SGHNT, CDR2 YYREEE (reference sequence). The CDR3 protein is CASSQGQGSEQYF. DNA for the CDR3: TGTGCCAGCAGCCAAGGACAGGGTTCCGAGCAGTACTTC.

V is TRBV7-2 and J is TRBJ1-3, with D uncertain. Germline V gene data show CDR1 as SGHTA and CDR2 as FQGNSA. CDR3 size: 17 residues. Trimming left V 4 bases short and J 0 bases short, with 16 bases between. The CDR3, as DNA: TGTGCCAGCAGCTCCTCATCATTTATACGCTCTGGAAACACCATATATTTT. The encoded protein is CASSSSSFIRSGNTIYF. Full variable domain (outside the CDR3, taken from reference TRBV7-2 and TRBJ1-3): GAGVSQSPSNKVTEKGKDVELRCDPISGHTALYWYRQSLGQGLEFLIYFQGNSAPDKSGLPSDRFSAERTGGSVSTLTIQRTQQEDSAVYLCASSSSSFIRSGNTIYFGEGSWLTVV.

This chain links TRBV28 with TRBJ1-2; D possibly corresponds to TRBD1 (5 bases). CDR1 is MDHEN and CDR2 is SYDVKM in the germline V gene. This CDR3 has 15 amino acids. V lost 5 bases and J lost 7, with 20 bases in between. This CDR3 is CASSTSGTAEGGYTF. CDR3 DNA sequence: TGTGCCAGCAGTACATCCGGGACGGCCGAGGGTGGCTACACCTTC.